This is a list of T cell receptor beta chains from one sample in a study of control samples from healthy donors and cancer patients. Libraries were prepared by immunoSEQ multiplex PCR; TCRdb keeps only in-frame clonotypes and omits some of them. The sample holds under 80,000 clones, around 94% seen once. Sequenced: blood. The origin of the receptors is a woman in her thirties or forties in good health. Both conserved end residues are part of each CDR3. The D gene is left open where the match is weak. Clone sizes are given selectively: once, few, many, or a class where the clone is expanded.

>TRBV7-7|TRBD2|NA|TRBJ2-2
TGTGCCAGCAGCTCCGGGACTAGCGGGATTCTAACCGGGGAGCTGTTTTTT
CASSSGTSGILTGELFF
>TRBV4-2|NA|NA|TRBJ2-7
TGTGCCAGCAGCCAAGGGAGCAGCTACGAGCAGTACTTC
CASSQGSSYEQYF
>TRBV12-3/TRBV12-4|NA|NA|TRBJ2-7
TGTGCCAGCAGTTTTCTCTACTACGAGCAGTACTTC
CASSFLYYEQYF
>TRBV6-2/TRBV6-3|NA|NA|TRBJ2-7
TGTGCCAGCAGTTTACTATACGAGCAGTACTTC
CASSLLYEQYF
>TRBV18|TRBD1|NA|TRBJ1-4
TGTGCCAGCTCAGTACTCCCGGGACAGGGAGAGGAAAAACTGTTTTTT
CASSVLPGQGEEKLFF
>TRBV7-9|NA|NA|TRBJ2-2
TGTGCCAGCAGCTTCCGAAGGGGGTCGAGCACCGGGGAGCTGTTTTTT
CASSFRRGSSTGELFF
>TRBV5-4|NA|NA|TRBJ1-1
TGTGCCAGCAGACCGGGACGGAACACTGAAGCTTTCTTT
CASRPGRNTEAFF
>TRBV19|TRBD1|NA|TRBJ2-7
TGTGCCAGTAGTCGGACAGGGAAGGACCTTGGCGAGCAGTACTTC
CASSRTGKDLGEQYF
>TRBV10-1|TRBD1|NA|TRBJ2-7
TGCGCCAGCAGTGAGCCCGGGACAGGGATCGACGAGCAGTACTTC
CASSEPGTGIDEQYF
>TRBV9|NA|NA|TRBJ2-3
TGTGCCAGCAGCGTAGAGGGGGAAAGCACAGATACGCAGTATTTT
CASSVEGESTDTQYF
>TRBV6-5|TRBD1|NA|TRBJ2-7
TGTGCCAGCAGGGGACAGGGAAAATCTTCCTACGAGCAGTACTTC
CASRGQGKSSYEQYF
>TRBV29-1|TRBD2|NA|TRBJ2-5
TGCAGCGTTGGGCTAGCGGGAGGGGAAGAGACCCAGTACTTC
CSVGLAGGEETQYF
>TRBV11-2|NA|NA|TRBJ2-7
TGTGCCAGCAGGGAGTGGGGTCCGGGTGGGGGATACGAGCAGTACTTC
CASREWGPGGGYEQYF
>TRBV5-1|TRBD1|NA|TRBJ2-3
TGCGCCAGCAGCCCGACGGTGCGACAGGGGGGCACAGATACGCAGTATTTT
CASSPTVRQGGTDTQYF
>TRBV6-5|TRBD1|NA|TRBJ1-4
TGTGCCAGCAACATACAGGGGGTGAATGAAAAACTGTTTTTT
CASNIQGVNEKLFF
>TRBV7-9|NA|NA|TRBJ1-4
TGTGCCAGCAGCTTATCCGCAACTTGGTATAATGAAAAACTGTTTTTT
CASSLSATWYNEKLFF
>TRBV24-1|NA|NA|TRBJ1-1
TGTGCCACCAGTGTAGGGTACCACACTGAAGCTTTCTTT
CATSVGYHTEAFF
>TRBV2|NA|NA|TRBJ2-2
TGTGCCAGCAACACAGGACTCGGTGGGACCGGGGAGCTGTTTTTT
CASNTGLGGTGELFF
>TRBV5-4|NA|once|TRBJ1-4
TGTGCCAGCAGCTTGGAGGCTGAAAAACTGTTTTTT
CASSLEAEKLFF
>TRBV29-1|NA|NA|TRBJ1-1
TGCAGCGTTAGTGTGTGGGGAAACACTGAAGCTTTCTTT
CSVSVWGNTEAFF
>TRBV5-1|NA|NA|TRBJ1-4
TGCGCCAGCAGACACGATTGGGTTACAACTAATGAAAAACTGTTTTTT
CASRHDWVTTNEKLFF
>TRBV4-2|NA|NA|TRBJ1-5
TGTGCCAGCAGTATGGCCAGCAATCAGCCCCAGCATTTT
CASSMASNQPQHF
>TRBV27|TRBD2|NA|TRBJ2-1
TGTGCCAGCAGTTTCCTCTTTGGGTCAGGGTCGGGGGGCTCCTACAATGAGCAGTTCTTC
CASSFLFGSGSGGSYNEQFF
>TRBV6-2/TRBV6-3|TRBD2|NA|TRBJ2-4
TGTGCCAGCAGCATAGCGGGGGGGCGGAACATTCAGTACTTC
CASSIAGGRNIQYF
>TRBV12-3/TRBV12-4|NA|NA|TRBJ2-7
TGTGCCAGCAGTTTAGTACTACCGGAGCAGTACTTC
CASSLVLPEQYF
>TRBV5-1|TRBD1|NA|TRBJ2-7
TGCGCCAGCAGCACAGGGGTCGAGCAGTACTTC
CASSTGVEQYF
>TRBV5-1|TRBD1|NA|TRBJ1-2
TGCGCCAGCAGCTTTCTCGGGACAGACTATGGCTACACCTTC
CASSFLGTDYGYTF
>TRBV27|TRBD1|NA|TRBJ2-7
TGTGCCAGCAGTTCTCGGGACAGGGGGAGGGAGCAGTACTTC
CASSSRDRGREQYF
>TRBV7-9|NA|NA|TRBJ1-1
TGTGCCAGCAGCCTACCTAAGACAGATATGAACACTGAAGCTTTCTTT
CASSLPKTDMNTEAFF
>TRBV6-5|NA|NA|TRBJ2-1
TGTGCCAGCACCCTGCGTAATGAGCAGTTCTTC
CASTLRNEQFF
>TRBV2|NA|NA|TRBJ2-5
TGTGCCAGCAGCGGTAGGGAGACCCAGTACTTC
CASSGRETQYF
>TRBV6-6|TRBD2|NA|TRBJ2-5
TGTGCCAGCACCCTAGCGGGAGAGACCCAGTACTTC
CASTLAGETQYF
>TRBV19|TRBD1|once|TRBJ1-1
TGTGCCAGTAGGGACAGGGGTACGAGCACTGAAGCTTTCTTT
CASRDRGTSTEAFF
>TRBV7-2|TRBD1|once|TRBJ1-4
TGTGCCAGCAGCTGGGGGGGGACAGGACGAAAACTGTTTTTT
CASSWGGTGRKLFF
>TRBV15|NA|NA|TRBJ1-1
TGTGCCACCAGCAGAGTTATGAACACTGAAGCTTTCTTT
CATSRVMNTEAFF
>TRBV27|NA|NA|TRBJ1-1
TGTGCCAGCAGTCGGAACGAGAACACTGAAGCTTTCTTT
CASSRNENTEAFF
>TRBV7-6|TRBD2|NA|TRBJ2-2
TGTGCCAGCAGCTTAGCGGGCGGGGGGAACACCGGGGAGCTGTTTTTT
CASSLAGGGNTGELFF
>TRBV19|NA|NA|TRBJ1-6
TGTGCCAGTAGTATCCCTCGGACAGTCGATTCACCCCTCCACTTT
CASSIPRTVDSPLHF
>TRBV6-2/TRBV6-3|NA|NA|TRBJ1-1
TGTGCCAGCAGTGACCTACAGGGTTACACTGAAGCTTTCTTT
CASSDLQGYTEAFF
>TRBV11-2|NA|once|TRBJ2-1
TGTGCCAGCAGCTTAGGGGGCTACTACAATGAGCAGTTCTTC
CASSLGGYYNEQFF
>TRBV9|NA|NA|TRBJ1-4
TGTGCCAGGAAGAGACAGAGTAATGAAAAACTGTTTTTT
CARKRQSNEKLFF
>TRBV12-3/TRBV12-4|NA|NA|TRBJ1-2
TGTGCCAGCAGTCCTGACCGGCGCTATGGCTACACCTTC
CASSPDRRYGYTF
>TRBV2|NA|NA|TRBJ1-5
TGTGCCAGCAGCCGCGTAATCCTTGACCTTAGCAATCAGCCCCAGCATTTT
CASSRVILDLSNQPQHF
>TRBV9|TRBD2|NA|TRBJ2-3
TGTGCCAGCAGCGTAGCCCCTAGCGGGAGAGGCACAGATACGCAGTATTTT
CASSVAPSGRGTDTQYF